The 20 T cell receptor beta chains given below trace back to one sample, sequenced in a study of blood T cell repertoires in COVID-19. Sequencing was performed with immunoSEQ multiplex PCR; in TCRdb, only in-frame clones are kept and a portion is missing. The sample has over 200,000 clones; about 87% are singletons. Sample: PBMCs or T cells enriched from blood (not recorded which). These receptors were collected from a woman in her 30s who had been exposed to COVID-19.

The chain links TRBV18 to TRBJ1-2; no firm D call. Trimming cost V 4 bases and J 8 bases, with 11 bases left between them. This CDR3 is built from 12 residues. In germline, CDR1 is KGHSH, CDR2 LQKENI. The CDR3 protein is CASSRLREGYTF. The CDR3 coding sequence is TGTGCCAGCTCACGGCTGAGGGAGGGCTACACCTTC.

The chain has TRBV4-1 and TRBJ2-5, with 7 positions matching TRBD2. Germline values: CDR1 MGHRA, CDR2 YSYEKL. The V gene end was trimmed by 6 bases and the J gene end by 4 bases; junction bases not matched to a gene: 14. CDR3 length equals 16 residues. CDR3 bases: TGCGCCAGCAGAGCAGCCGGGACGTCGGGAGGAGAGACCCAGTACTTC. This encodes CASRAAGTSGGETQYF.

The rearrangement uses TRBV5-1 and TRBJ2-3; maybe TRBD1 (5 bases). Per germline, CDR1 SGHRS and CDR2 YFSETQ. The V and J ends lost 5 bases and 4 bases respectively, with 11 bases between them. The length of the CDR3 is 13 residues. CDR3 loop: CASSVPGPDTQYF. In DNA, the CDR3 is TGCGCCAGCAGTGTGCCAGGGCCAGATACGCAGTATTTT.

V is TRBV6-6 and J is TRBJ2-1; 8 bases line up with TRBD2. The trim removed 3 bases at V and 5 bases at J, leaving 9 bases unmatched. The CDR3 consists of 16 residues. The germline V gene has CDR1 MNHNY and CDR2 SVGAGI (reference sequence). CDR3 region: CASSYPAGDLDNEQFF. The CDR3 DNA is TGTGCCAGCAGTTATCCAGCGGGAGATTTGGACAATGAGCAGTTCTTC.

The chain has TRBV7-3 and TRBJ2-1; 11 bases fit TRBD2. The CDR3 spans 21 residues. Germline values: CDR1 SGHTA, CDR2 FQGTGA. J was trimmed by 0 bases and V by 2 bases; bases with no gene match: 15. The CDR3: CASSLGTGLAAPMSSYNEQFF. CDR3 sequence (DNA): TGTGCCAGCAGCTTAGGAACGGGACTAGCGGCCCCGATGAGCTCCTACAATGAGCAGTTCTTC.

The V and J genes are TRBV5-1 and TRBJ1-5; 9 nucleotides match TRBD1. Losses at the gene ends were 5 bases for V and 4 bases for J; bases not matched to a gene: 10. Germline values: CDR1 SGHRS, CDR2 YFSETQ. This CDR3 comprises 16 residues. The CDR3 DNA reads TGCGCCAGCAGTCCCGGGACAGGGAGAAGGAATCAGCCCCAGCATTTT. Amino acid sequence: CASSPGTGRRNQPQHF.

This chain links TRBV7-9 with TRBJ1-6; possibly TRBD1 for D (5 bases). Trimming took off 0 bases at V and 9 bases at J, with 15 bases between the two ends. This CDR3 comprises 16 residues. Looked up from germline, CDR1 is SEHNR and CDR2 is FQNEAQ (reference sequence). The CDR3 loop is CASSLAPGNVGSPLHF. The CDR3 DNA sequence: TGTGCCAGCAGCTTAGCCCCAGGGAACGTGGGTTCACCCCTCCACTTT.

CDR3: CASSLFSGGTTEAFF. The CDR3 DNA reads TGTGCCAGCAGCTTGTTTTCAGGGGGCACCACTGAAGCTTTCTTT. The V and J genes are TRBV5-6 and TRBJ1-1; TRBD1 agrees at 8 bases. CDR1 and CDR2 from the germline V gene are SGHDT and YYEEEE. The CDR3 sequence is 15 residues long. After removal of 1 base from V and 4 bases from J, the junction contained 6 bases not matched to a gene.

The V and J genes are TRBV6-1 and TRBJ1-6; no firm D call. Germline CDR1 MNHNS, CDR2 SASEGT. There are 15 residues in the CDR3. V lost 2 bases to trimming and J lost 7 bases, with 12 bases between them. The CDR3 loop reads CASSELTRENSPLHF. CDR3 DNA sequence: TGTGCCAGCAGTGAATTGACCCGGGAAAATTCACCCCTCCACTTT.

This rearrangement joins TRBV9 to TRBJ2-3; D is perhaps TRBD2 (6 bases). This CDR3 comprises 18 residues. The ends were cut back, 3 bases at V and 1 base at J, with 21 bases in the middle. CDR1 is SGDLS and CDR2 is YYNGEE in the germline V gene. Here the CDR3 DNA reads TGTGCCAGCAGCGCCCGGAGGGTGAGGGATGCGGGCACAGATACGCAGTATTTT. This encodes CASSARRVRDAGTDTQYF.

This clone is a singleton in its sample. The chain recombines TRBV24-1 with TRBJ1-1, with 9 bases that match TRBD1. The J segment lost 3 bases and the V segment lost 0 bases, leaving 13 bases of the junction unmatched. The CDR3 has 19 amino acids. The germline CDR1 and CDR2 sequences are KGHDR and SFDVKD. The CDR3 sequence is CATSDLHPAFRQGDTEAFF. The DNA for the CDR3 is TGTGCCACCAGTGATTTGCACCCAGCCTTCCGACAGGGGGACACTGAAGCTTTCTTT.

This clone has more than one count but fewer than ten. This sequence joins TRBV7-3 and TRBJ2-3, with 10 nucleotides matching TRBD2. The CDR3 totals 15 residues. J gave up 1 base and V 4 bases, and 2 bases lay outside the gene matches. CDR1 is SGHTA and CDR2 is FQGTGA in the germline V gene. This chain's CDR3 is CASSYLAGGTDTQYF. The CDR3 DNA reads as TGTGCCAGCAGCTATCTAGCGGGAGGCACAGATACGCAGTATTTT.

This chain links TRBV27 with TRBJ2-7; 9 nucleotides match TRBD1. The CDR3 runs 14 residues. Germline-derived CDR1 and CDR2 are MNHEY and SMNVEV (reference sequence). The V segment lost 6 bases and the J segment 4 bases; nucleotides outside the gene matches: 7. For the CDR3, the DNA is TGTGCCAGCAGCCTGGGACAGGGTTGGTACGAGCAGTACTTC. It is translated as CASSLGQGWYEQYF.

J is TRBJ1-1 and V is TRBV13, with D unclear. With 2 bases removed from V and 2 bases from J, the gap between germline ends came to 9 bases. CDR1 and CDR2 from the germline V gene are PRHDT and FYEKMQ (reference sequence). The CDR3 runs to 14 residues. CDR3 region: CASSLREDNTEAFF. The CDR3 DNA reads TGTGCCAGCAGCTTACGGGAGGATAACACTGAAGCTTTCTTT.

Here the CDR3 DNA reads TGTGCCAGCACCTCGACGCCGGGGGGCTACGAGCAGTACTTC. It yields the protein CASTSTPGGYEQYF. The J gene is TRBJ2-7, the V gene TRBV6-1, with 7 nucleotides matching TRBD2. This CDR3 has 14 residues. Unmatched junction bases numbered 9, after V lost 7 bases and J lost 3 bases. Per germline, CDR1 MNHNS and CDR2 SASEGT.

With regard to this clone: Other nucleotide sequences in the sample specify the same CDR3. The chain is built from TRBV6-2 or TRBV6-3 and TRBJ2-5; D is unclear. The CDR3 is 11 residues long. V was shortened by 2 bases and J by 5 bases, with 3 bases between the two germline ends. Germline CDR1 MNHEY, CDR2 SVGEGT. CDR3 amino acids: CASSYRETQYF. CDR3 sequence (DNA): TGTGCCAGCAGTTACCGGGAGACCCAGTACTTC.

This clone was seen just once. The J gene is TRBJ2-3, the V gene TRBV27; no definite D call. The CDR3 is made up of 13 amino acids. Germline V lookup: CDR1 MNHEY, CDR2 SMNVEV (reference sequence). V lost 3 bases, J lost 4 bases, and 8 bases lay in between. Here the CDR3 reads CASSFRSADTQYF. For the CDR3, the DNA is TGTGCCAGCAGTTTCAGGTCCGCAGATACGCAGTATTTT.

This chain joins TRBV3-1 (or the pseudogene TRBV3-2) and TRBJ2-1, with D tentatively TRBD1 (5 bases). Trimming shortened V by 3 bases and J by 2 bases, and 11 bases separated the two germline ends. This CDR3 contains 15 residues. Germline CDR1 reads LGHDT; CDR2 reads YNNKEL (reference sequence). The CDR3 region is CASSQGRLPYNEQFF. CDR3 in DNA: TGTGCCAGCAGCCAGGGGCGACTTCCCTACAATGAGCAGTTCTTC.

The chain recombines TRBV10-1 with TRBJ2-5, with 7 positions matching TRBD2. V was pared by 2 bases and J by 7 bases, with 16 bases of the junction left unmatched. CDR3 length: 17 residues. Germline V gene data show CDR1 as WNHNN and CDR2 as SYGVQD (reference sequence). The CDR3 is CASSEVAGRSGVGTQYF. CDR3 DNA sequence: TGCGCCAGCAGTGAGGTAGCGGGCCGCTCAGGCGTTGGGACCCAGTACTTC.

This clone was seen only once. The gene calls are TRBV5-4 and TRBJ1-1; D is ambiguous. The ends were cut back, 2 bases at V and 3 bases at J, with 8 bases in the middle. The CDR3 runs to 13 residues. Germline CDR1 SGHNT, CDR2 YYREEE (reference sequence). Written as DNA, the CDR3 is TGTGCCAGCAGCTTCAGGACTTACACTGAAGCTTTCTTT. The encoded protein is CASSFRTYTEAFF.